The rows below give T cell receptor beta chains drawn from one sample of a study of tumor-infiltrating lymphocytes in localized non-small cell lung cancer. Some clones are missing from TCRdb's copy, which holds only in-frame ones; the method was immunoSEQ multiplex PCR. The table has some 12,000 clones, more than 60% seen once. Sequencing used lung tumor tissue. The receptor set was obtained from a human donor with non-small cell lung cancer. Each CDR3 is given with its conserved first and last residue. The order of the fields is clone size, D gene, J gene, V gene, CDR3 DNA, CDR3 protein. D genes are given only for firm matches. A row's size may be missing; if present it is once, few, many or a size class.

abundance: NA; d_gene: NA; j_gene: TRBJ2-1; v_gene: TRBV18; CDR3nt: TGTGCCAGCTCAGAATCAACTAGCCCTCCGGGGAATGAGCAGTTCTTC; CDR3aa: CASSESTSPPGNEQFF
abundance: few; d_gene: NA; j_gene: TRBJ2-2; v_gene: TRBV5-1; CDR3nt: TGCGCCAGCAGCTTGGAGGCAGGGGCGGCCGGGGAGCTGTTTTTT; CDR3aa: CASSLEAGAAGELFF
abundance: NA; d_gene: TRBD1; j_gene: TRBJ1-5; v_gene: TRBV25-1; CDR3nt: TGTGCCAGCAGTGCCTCCTGGGGGACAGAAGAAGTCAATCAGCCCCAGCATTTT; CDR3aa: CASSASWGTEEVNQPQHF
abundance: NA; d_gene: TRBD1; j_gene: TRBJ2-1; v_gene: TRBV5-1; CDR3nt: TGCGCCAGCAGCTTCCAGGGGGCAAACAATGAGCAGTTCTTC; CDR3aa: CASSFQGANNEQFF
abundance: NA; d_gene: NA; j_gene: TRBJ2-5; v_gene: TRBV5-1; CDR3nt: TGCGCCAGCAGCTTGGGGCGGAAAGAGACCCAGTACTTC; CDR3aa: CASSLGRKETQYF
abundance: NA; d_gene: NA; j_gene: TRBJ2-1; v_gene: TRBV7-2; CDR3nt: TGTGCCAGCAGCCTAAGAGGGGTTTATGAGCAGTTCTTC; CDR3aa: CASSLRGVYEQFF
abundance: NA; d_gene: TRBD2; j_gene: TRBJ2-5; v_gene: TRBV6-6; CDR3nt: TGTGCCAGCAGTATTAGCGGGGCCACCGTAGAGACCCAGTACTTC; CDR3aa: CASSISGATVETQYF
abundance: NA; d_gene: NA; j_gene: TRBJ1-3; v_gene: TRBV7-9; CDR3nt: TGTGCCAGCAGCTTAGACGGACGGCCAAACACCATATATTTT; CDR3aa: CASSLDGRPNTIYF
abundance: NA; d_gene: NA; j_gene: TRBJ1-1; v_gene: TRBV6-1; CDR3nt: TGTGCCAGCAGTGAGGGGTTGGCGAACACTGAAGCTTTCTTT; CDR3aa: CASSEGLANTEAFF
abundance: NA; d_gene: TRBD1; j_gene: TRBJ1-1; v_gene: TRBV6-5; CDR3nt: TGTGCCAGCAGTCTACACGGACAGGACACTGAAGCTTTCTTT; CDR3aa: CASSLHGQDTEAFF
abundance: NA; d_gene: NA; j_gene: TRBJ1-2; v_gene: TRBV19; CDR3nt: TGTGCCACTACACAAATACGAGGGGCGCTCTATGGCTACACCTTC; CDR3aa: CATTQIRGALYGYTF
abundance: NA; d_gene: NA; j_gene: TRBJ2-3; v_gene: TRBV18; CDR3nt: TGTGCCAGCTCACCACTATCTTTGTTGGCCAGCACAGATACGCAGTATTTT; CDR3aa: CASSPLSLLASTDTQYF
abundance: NA; d_gene: NA; j_gene: TRBJ1-2; v_gene: TRBV5-1; CDR3nt: TGCGCCAGCAGTTCGGACGGGGACTATGGCTACACCTTC; CDR3aa: CASSSDGDYGYTF
abundance: NA; d_gene: NA; j_gene: TRBJ1-1; v_gene: TRBV4-2; CDR3nt: TGTGCCAGCAGCCTCGCCAAGCGGGTGTACACTGAAGCTTTCTTT; CDR3aa: CASSLAKRVYTEAFF
abundance: few; d_gene: TRBD1; j_gene: TRBJ1-1; v_gene: TRBV14; CDR3nt: TGTGCCAGCAGCCAACAGGGGGACACTGAAGCTTTCTTT; CDR3aa: CASSQQGDTEAFF
abundance: NA; d_gene: NA; j_gene: TRBJ2-1; v_gene: TRBV2; CDR3nt: TGTGCCAGCAGTCCCACTGGGGGGGCAACCCCGCGTATTTTCTTC; CDR3aa: CASSPTGGATPRIFF
abundance: NA; d_gene: NA; j_gene: TRBJ1-5; v_gene: TRBV6-6; CDR3nt: TGTGCCAGCAGCACCCCGGGGATACAGCCCCAGCATTTT; CDR3aa: CASSTPGIQPQHF
abundance: NA; d_gene: NA; j_gene: TRBJ2-5; v_gene: TRBV5-1; CDR3nt: TGCGCCAGCAGCTTGGCGTCGGTGGCGCCCCCCGGGGAGACCCAGTACTTC; CDR3aa: CASSLASVAPPGETQYF
abundance: NA; d_gene: NA; j_gene: TRBJ1-2; v_gene: TRBV5-1; CDR3nt: TGCGCCAGCAGCTTGGGTAGGGCGGGCTACACCTTC; CDR3aa: CASSLGRAGYTF
abundance: few; d_gene: NA; j_gene: TRBJ1-3; v_gene: TRBV7-9; CDR3nt: TGTGCCAGCAGCTTACGGGGCTCTGGAAACACCATATATTTT; CDR3aa: CASSLRGSGNTIYF
abundance: NA; d_gene: NA; j_gene: TRBJ1-1; v_gene: TRBV29-1; CDR3nt: TGCAGCGTTGAACGCCTTGGGGCTTTCTTT; CDR3aa: CSVERLGAFF
abundance: NA; d_gene: NA; j_gene: TRBJ2-7; v_gene: TRBV5-4; CDR3nt: TGTGCCAGCAGCTTGGCGGAACAGGAATACGAGCAGTACTTC; CDR3aa: CASSLAEQEYEQYF
abundance: few; d_gene: NA; j_gene: TRBJ2-7; v_gene: TRBV28; CDR3nt: TGTGCCAGCAGTACAGGCGGCTCGCCCTACGAGCAGTACTTC; CDR3aa: CASSTGGSPYEQYF
abundance: NA; d_gene: NA; j_gene: TRBJ2-2; v_gene: TRBV28; CDR3nt: TGTGCCAGCACCCTAGGGGACACCGGGGAGCTGTTTTTT; CDR3aa: CASTLGDTGELFF
abundance: NA; d_gene: NA; j_gene: TRBJ2-1; v_gene: TRBV9; CDR3nt: TGTGCCAGCAGCGTCTCTAGCTCCTACAATGAGCAGTTCTTC; CDR3aa: CASSVSSSYNEQFF
abundance: few; d_gene: NA; j_gene: TRBJ2-7; v_gene: TRBV10-3; CDR3nt: TGTGCCATCAGCGGCGGTGGCCACGAGCAGTACTTC; CDR3aa: CAISGGGHEQYF
abundance: once; d_gene: NA; j_gene: TRBJ1-1; v_gene: TRBV6-5; CDR3nt: TGTGCCAGCAGGATAATACAGGGTGGAGGCACTGAAGCTTTCTTT; CDR3aa: CASRIIQGGGTEAFF
abundance: medium-sized; d_gene: NA; j_gene: TRBJ1-1; v_gene: TRBV29-1; CDR3nt: TGCAGCGCCCTCCGTTACGACCTGTGGGCTGAAGCTTTCTTT; CDR3aa: CSALRYDLWAEAFF
abundance: NA; d_gene: NA; j_gene: TRBJ2-7; v_gene: TRBV27; CDR3nt: TGTGCCAGCAGTCCCGCCTCTAGCTCCTACGAGCAGTACTTC; CDR3aa: CASSPASSSYEQYF
abundance: few; d_gene: NA; j_gene: TRBJ2-1; v_gene: TRBV7-8; CDR3nt: TGTGCCAGCGGCCCATTTGGACTGAGCTCCTACAATGAGCAGTTCTTC; CDR3aa: CASGPFGLSSYNEQFF
abundance: NA; d_gene: NA; j_gene: TRBJ1-2; v_gene: TRBV7-9; CDR3nt: TGTGCCAGCAGCTTAAATGAGGGGGGAGGTGGCTACACCTTC; CDR3aa: CASSLNEGGGGYTF
abundance: NA; d_gene: NA; j_gene: TRBJ1-1; v_gene: TRBV15; CDR3nt: TGTGCCACCAGCAGAGATCGGGGGGGGAACACTGAAGCTTTCTTT; CDR3aa: CATSRDRGGNTEAFF
abundance: NA; d_gene: NA; j_gene: TRBJ1-2; v_gene: TRBV2; CDR3nt: TGTGCCAGCCTATTATGGGGTGCAGACACTAACTATGGCTACACCTTC; CDR3aa: CASLLWGADTNYGYTF
abundance: NA; d_gene: NA; j_gene: TRBJ2-1; v_gene: TRBV7-2; CDR3nt: TGTGCCAGCAGCCCGATATTAGGATTGGCCTACAATGAGCAGTTCTTC; CDR3aa: CASSPILGLAYNEQFF
abundance: once; d_gene: TRBD1; j_gene: TRBJ1-2; v_gene: TRBV28; CDR3nt: TGTGCCAGCAGTTTAACCCCAGGACAGGGGGAGGGCTACACCTTC; CDR3aa: CASSLTPGQGEGYTF
abundance: NA; d_gene: NA; j_gene: TRBJ1-4; v_gene: TRBV2; CDR3nt: TGTGCCAGCACCTTACAGGGCGACGGTGAAAAACTGTTTTTT; CDR3aa: CASTLQGDGEKLFF
abundance: once; d_gene: NA; j_gene: TRBJ1-2; v_gene: TRBV9; CDR3nt: TGTGCCAGCAGTGGGGGGTTGGGCTATGGCTACACCTTC; CDR3aa: CASSGGLGYGYTF
abundance: NA; d_gene: TRBD2; j_gene: TRBJ2-5; v_gene: TRBV7-2; CDR3nt: TGTGCCAGCAGCTTATGGGGACTAGAGCCCCAAGAGACCCAGTACTTC; CDR3aa: CASSLWGLEPQETQYF
abundance: medium-sized; d_gene: NA; j_gene: TRBJ2-4; v_gene: TRBV2; CDR3nt: TGTGCCAGCAGTCAGAGCCTAGCCAAAAACATTCAGTACTTC; CDR3aa: CASSQSLAKNIQYF
abundance: NA; d_gene: TRBD2; j_gene: TRBJ2-7; v_gene: TRBV28; CDR3nt: TGTGCCAGCAGGGCCAGCGGGAATGGCTACGAGCAGTACTTC; CDR3aa: CASRASGNGYEQYF
abundance: NA; d_gene: NA; j_gene: TRBJ2-2; v_gene: TRBV5-1; CDR3nt: TGCGCCAGCAGCCCGGTGGGAACCGGGGAGCTGTTTTTT; CDR3aa: CASSPVGTGELFF
abundance: NA; d_gene: TRBD2; j_gene: TRBJ2-5; v_gene: TRBV11-1; CDR3nt: TGTGCCAGCAGCTCTAGCGGGGGGGCCTGGATGGAGACCCAGTACTTC; CDR3aa: CASSSSGGAWMETQYF
abundance: NA; d_gene: TRBD1; j_gene: TRBJ2-7; v_gene: TRBV5-1; CDR3nt: TGCGCCAGTAGCCGGGACAGGGTCTACGAGCAGTACTTC; CDR3aa: CASSRDRVYEQYF
abundance: NA; d_gene: NA; j_gene: TRBJ2-1; v_gene: TRBV27; CDR3nt: TGTGCCAGCACGCGCCTTCTCAATGAGCAGTTCTTC; CDR3aa: CASTRLLNEQFF
abundance: NA; d_gene: NA; j_gene: TRBJ2-2; v_gene: TRBV7-6; CDR3nt: TGTGCCAGCAGCTTAGCGGCGAGAGATTACACCGGGGAGCTGTTTTTT; CDR3aa: CASSLAARDYTGELFF
abundance: once; d_gene: TRBD1; j_gene: TRBJ2-2; v_gene: TRBV15; CDR3nt: TGTGCCACCAGCTCAGAGAGGGCCGGGACAGGCCCCGGGGAGCTGTTTTTT; CDR3aa: CATSSERAGTGPGELFF
abundance: NA; d_gene: NA; j_gene: TRBJ1-5; v_gene: TRBV7-2; CDR3nt: TGTGCCAGCAGTCCAGGGTTGGTGGCCAATCAGCCCCAGCATTTT; CDR3aa: CASSPGLVANQPQHF
abundance: NA; d_gene: NA; j_gene: TRBJ2-3; v_gene: TRBV5-5; CDR3nt: TGTGCCAGCAGCTTGGACCTTACGCAGTATTTT; CDR3aa: CASSLDLTQYF
abundance: NA; d_gene: TRBD1; j_gene: TRBJ1-4; v_gene: TRBV29-1; CDR3nt: TGCAGCGTTGAAGTCCCCGGGACAGGGGAAAAACTGTTTTTT; CDR3aa: CSVEVPGTGEKLFF
abundance: few; d_gene: TRBD2; j_gene: TRBJ2-5; v_gene: TRBV5-1; CDR3nt: TGCGCCAGCAGCTATGATGGTTGGGGGGGACTAGCGGGGCTTCAAGAGACCCAGTACTTC; CDR3aa: CASSYDGWGGLAGLQETQYF
abundance: NA; d_gene: NA; j_gene: TRBJ2-2; v_gene: TRBV4-1; CDR3nt: TGCGCCAGCAGCCAACTCGCCGGGGAGCTGTTTTTT; CDR3aa: CASSQLAGELFF
abundance: few; d_gene: NA; j_gene: TRBJ1-2; v_gene: TRBV18; CDR3nt: TGTGCCAGCTCACCACCCCAGGGAGAGTATGGCTACACCTTC; CDR3aa: CASSPPQGEYGYTF
abundance: NA; d_gene: TRBD2; j_gene: TRBJ2-2; v_gene: TRBV19; CDR3nt: TGTGCCAGTGTTAGCGGGCCATACGGGGAGCTGTTTTTT; CDR3aa: CASVSGPYGELFF